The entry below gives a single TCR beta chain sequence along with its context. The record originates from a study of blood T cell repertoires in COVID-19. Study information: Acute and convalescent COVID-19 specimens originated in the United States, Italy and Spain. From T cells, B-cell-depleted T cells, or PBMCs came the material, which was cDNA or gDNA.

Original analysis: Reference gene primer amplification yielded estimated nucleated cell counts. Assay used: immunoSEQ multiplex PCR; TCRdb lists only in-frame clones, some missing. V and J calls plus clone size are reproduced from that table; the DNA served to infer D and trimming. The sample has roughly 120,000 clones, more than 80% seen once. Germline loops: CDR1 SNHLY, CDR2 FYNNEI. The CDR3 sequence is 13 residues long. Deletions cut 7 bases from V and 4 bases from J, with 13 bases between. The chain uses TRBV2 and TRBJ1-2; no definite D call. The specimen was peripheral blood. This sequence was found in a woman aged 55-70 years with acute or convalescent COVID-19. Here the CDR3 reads CASTEAEGYGYTF. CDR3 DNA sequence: TGTGCCAGCACCGAGGCTGAGGGCTATGGCTACACCTTC.